These T cell receptor beta chains were read from a single sample in a study of cytomegalovirus exposure and HLA in healthy donors. The assay was immunoSEQ multiplex PCR, and TCRdb's table has in-frame clones only and misses some. The data contain about 120,000 clones, 63% of them singletons. The sample comprised PBMCs. These receptor sequences come from a man aged 40-49 years in good health and CMV-seropositive. Both conserved end residues are part of each CDR3. A D gene is named only where the DNA matches it firmly. Clone sizes are given selectively: once, few, many, or a class where the clone is expanded.

v_call	clone_size	j_call	d_call	cdr3_aa	cdr3_nt
TRBV19	NA	TRBJ2-7	NA	CASSGDLSYEQYF	TGTGCCAGTAGTGGGGACTTATCCTACGAGCAGTACTTC
TRBV5-1	NA	TRBJ1-4	NA	CASSLTGGANEKLFF	TGCGCCAGCAGCTTGACTGGAGGGGCTAATGAAAAACTGTTTTTT
TRBV4-1	NA	TRBJ2-1	NA	CASSQDHAGSSYNEQFF	TGCGCCAGCAGCCAAGATCATGCGGGTTCTTCCTACAATGAGCAGTTCTTC
TRBV7-9	NA	TRBJ2-5	TRBD1	CASSLAGQGAQYF	TGTGCCAGCAGCTTAGCTGGACAGGGGGCCCAGTACTTC
TRBV7-8	NA	TRBJ2-1	TRBD2	CASSSPSGSHNEQFF	TGTGCCAGCAGCTCTCCTAGCGGGAGCCACAATGAGCAGTTCTTC
TRBV6-1	NA	TRBJ2-2	NA	CASIQGTNTGELFF	TGTGCCAGCATCCAGGGGACGAACACCGGGGAGCTGTTTTTT
TRBV21-1	NA	TRBJ1-2	NA	CASSKDSALNYGYTF	TGTGCCAGCAGCAAAGATTCTGCGTTAAACTATGGCTACACCTTC
TRBV2	NA	TRBJ2-7	TRBD2	CARKTSGGYEQYF	TGTGCCAGAAAGACTAGCGGGGGCTACGAGCAGTACTTC
TRBV18	NA	TRBJ2-5	TRBD2	CASSPPLAGKETQYF	TGTGCCAGCTCACCACCCCTAGCGGGGAAAGAGACCCAGTACTTC
TRBV4-3	NA	TRBJ2-3	NA	CASSQDPQGGQTQYF	TGCGCCAGCAGCCAAGATCCCCAGGGGGGACAAACGCAGTATTTT
TRBV6-6	NA	TRBJ2-7	TRBD1	CASRGTGGGYEQYF	TGTGCCAGCAGGGGGACAGGGGGCGGTTACGAGCAGTACTTC
TRBV5-5	few	TRBJ2-5	NA	CASSPRFRETQYF	TGTGCCAGCAGCCCTCGGTTCCGGGAGACCCAGTACTTC
TRBV28	NA	TRBJ2-3	TRBD2	CASSPWSGRATDTQYF	TGTGCCAGCAGTCCTTGGAGCGGGAGGGCCACAGATACGCAGTATTTT
TRBV5-6	NA	TRBJ1-6	TRBD1	CASSFPRGSYNSPLHF	TGTGCCAGCAGCTTTCCCAGGGGGTCCTATAATTCACCCCTCCACTTT
TRBV7-2	NA	TRBJ2-7	TRBD1	CASSRQGGQYEQYF	TGTGCCAGCAGCCGACAGGGCGGGCAATACGAGCAGTACTTC
TRBV9	NA	TRBJ2-6	NA	CASSVSGEATSGANVLTF	TGTGCCAGCAGCGTATCTGGGGAGGCCACCTCTGGGGCCAACGTCCTGACTTTC
TRBV18	few	TRBJ1-5	NA	CASARENQPQHF	TGTGCCAGCGCGCGCGAGAATCAGCCCCAGCATTTT
TRBV6-1	NA	TRBJ1-5	NA	CASSEGEGNQPQHF	TGTGCCAGCAGCGAGGGGGAAGGCAATCAGCCCCAGCATTTT
TRBV7-3	NA	TRBJ2-7	NA	CASSPEQGVYEQYF	TGTGCCAGCAGCCCCGAACAGGGAGTTTACGAGCAGTACTTC
TRBV2	NA	TRBJ1-2	TRBD1	CASRRTEGANYGYTF	TGTGCCAGCAGGAGAACGGAGGGGGCGAACTATGGCTACACCTTC
TRBV11-2	once	TRBJ2-7	NA	CASSSWTAYEQYF	TGTGCCAGCAGCTCCTGGACAGCCTACGAGCAGTACTTC
TRBV27	NA	TRBJ2-1	TRBD1	CASSNLQGAALDEQFF	TGTGCCAGCAGTAACCTTCAGGGGGCCGCGTTGGATGAGCAGTTCTTC
TRBV27	NA	TRBJ1-2	NA	CASSPDSNYGYTF	TGTGCCAGCAGTCCGGACAGTAACTATGGCTACACCTTC
TRBV6-5	NA	TRBJ2-7	TRBD1	CASRRQGTTYEQYF	TGTGCCAGCAGGCGACAGGGAACAACCTACGAGCAGTACTTC
TRBV5-1	few	TRBJ2-5	TRBD2	CASSTGTSGKETQYF	TGCGCCAGCAGCACCGGGACTAGCGGGAAAGAGACCCAGTACTTC
TRBV29-1	NA	TRBJ2-1	TRBD1	CSVEHGQVVGNEQFF	TGCAGCGTTGAACACGGACAGGTAGTCGGGAATGAGCAGTTCTTC
TRBV5-1	NA	TRBJ2-3	TRBD2	CASTAGGPDTQYF	TGCGCCAGCACCGCGGGGGGGCCGGATACGCAGTATTTT
TRBV7-6	NA	TRBJ2-1	TRBD1	CASSSTAPGQGHNEQFF	TGTGCCAGCAGCTCCACCGCGCCGGGACAGGGTCACAATGAGCAGTTCTTC
TRBV5-4	NA	TRBJ1-3	NA	CASSRPKFDRGSGNTIYF	TGTGCCAGCAGCCGTCCGAAGTTTGACAGAGGCTCTGGAAACACCATATATTTT